Listed below are T cell receptor beta chains from one sample, sequenced in a study of long-term antiretroviral therapy in people with HIV. Here immunoSEQ multiplex PCR was the method, and the copy in TCRdb shows in-frame clones only, minus some. In the table there are around 12,000 clones, approximately 71% of which are singletons. Sequenced here: unsorted PBMCs, sampled 0.5 years before starting antiretroviral therapy. These receptors all come from a woman aged 40 to 50 with HIV. CDR3s include the opening cysteine and the closing phenylalanine or tryptophan. A D gene is named only where the DNA matches it firmly. Clone size is not always given. Where it is, it says once, few, many or a class for expanded clones.

j_call d_call v_call cdr3_length clone_size cdr3_nt cdr3_aa
TRBJ2-7 . TRBV5-6 14 once TGTGCCAGCAGCGCAGGACTATCCTCCTACGAGCAGTACTTC CASSAGLSSYEQYF
TRBJ1-1 . TRBV10-2 15 few TGCGCCAGCAGTGAGTGGTCCACAGTGAACACTGAAGCTTTCTTT CASSEWSTVNTEAFF
TRBJ2-1 TRBD2 TRBV6-6 16 . TGTGCCAGCAGCCTGACTAGCGGGGCCTCCTACAATGAGCAGTTCTTC CASSLTSGASYNEQFF
TRBJ1-1 . TRBV4-1 15 . TGCGCCAGCAGCCATAATGGACAATCGAACACTGAAGCTTTCTTT CASSHNGQSNTEAFF
TRBJ2-7 TRBD1 TRBV13 15 . TGTGCCAGCAGCTTCCCCTGGACAGGGATCAACGAGCAGTACTTC CASSFPWTGINEQYF
TRBJ2-7 . TRBV7-2 13 . TGTGCCAGCAGCTCGCTGGAGAACTACGAGCAGTACTTC CASSSLENYEQYF
TRBJ2-7 . TRBV19 15 . TGTGCCAGTAGTATAACTAGCTCCCGGGTGGACGAGCAGTACTTC CASSITSSRVDEQYF
TRBJ2-1 . TRBV5-4 15 . TGTGCCAGCAGCTTGGAAGGGGCGGCCTACAATGAGCAGTTCTTC CASSLEGAAYNEQFF
TRBJ1-5 . TRBV6-5 15 . TGTGCCAGCAGTTACTCAGGGCAACTCAATCAGCCCCAGCATTTT CASSYSGQLNQPQHF
TRBJ2-1 . TRBV19 17 . TGTGCCAGTAGTAAACTTGCGGGCTCGAGCTCCTACAATGAGCAGTTCTTC CASSKLAGSSSYNEQFF
TRBJ1-4 . TRBV7-9 16 . TGTGCCAGCAGTCCCCCTTACTTGGGAGTTGGTGAAAAACTGTTTTTT CASSPPYLGVGEKLFF
TRBJ1-3 TRBD1 TRBV29-1 12 . TGCAGCGTTACAGGGGTGGGAAACACCATATATTTT CSVTGVGNTIYF
TRBJ2-1 . TRBV7-9 14 once TGTGCCAGCAGCTTAGGGGGCAACTACAATGAGCAGTTCTTC CASSLGGNYNEQFF
TRBJ2-3 TRBD2 TRBV27 17 . TGTGCCAGCAGTTTATCGGGACTAGCGGGGGGGCGGAATACGCAGTATTTT CASSLSGLAGGRNTQYF
TRBJ1-3 . TRBV7-9 15 . TGTGCCAGCAGCTTAGGGGCGGAATCGGGAAACACCATATATTTT CASSLGAESGNTIYF
TRBJ1-5 . TRBV18 15 . TGTGCCAGCTCCCCTACGGCAGGGTGGGATCAGCCCCAGCATTTT CASSPTAGWDQPQHF
TRBJ2-7 TRBD2 TRBV6-1 15 . TGTGCCAGCAGTGAAGGACTAGCGGAGGCCTACGAGCAGTACTTC CASSEGLAEAYEQYF
TRBJ1-1 . TRBV7-9 12 . TGTGCCAGCAGCCCAACGGACACTGAAGCTTTCTTT CASSPTDTEAFF
TRBJ2-5 TRBD2 TRBV7-2 15 . TGTGCCAGCAGCAAATCGGGACTAGCCCCAGAGACCCAGTACTTC CASSKSGLAPETQYF
TRBJ2-7 . TRBV7-2 16 . TGTGCCAGCAGCGTGTCCGGGATTAGCGTCTCCTACGAGCAGTACTTC CASSVSGISVSYEQYF
TRBJ2-7 TRBD2 TRBV7-9 12 medium-sized TGTGCCAGCGGACTCGATAGCGGGGAGCAGTACTTC CASGLDSGEQYF
TRBJ1-4 . TRBV19 12 once TGTGCCGCGTCGGGCTCTAATGAAAAACTGTTTTTT CAASGSNEKLFF
TRBJ2-1 TRBD2 TRBV5-4 15 . TGTGCCAGCAGCCCGGGACTAGCGGGAGAGAGAGAGCAGTTCTTC CASSPGLAGEREQFF
TRBJ1-1 TRBD1 TRBV2 16 . TGTGCCAGCAGCCACTCTTCGGACAGGGAGAACACTGAAGCTTTCTTT CASSHSSDRENTEAFF
TRBJ1-5 . TRBV19 15 . TGTGCCAGTAGTTCGGACAGCCGCGGCAATCAGCCCCAGCATTTT CASSSDSRGNQPQHF
TRBJ2-7 . TRBV7-8 15 . TGTGCCAGCAGACGCGAGGGGGACCGGTACGGGGAGCAGTACTTC CASRREGDRYGEQYF
TRBJ1-5 . TRBV5-6 15 once TGTGCCAGCAGCTGGAAGGGACTGCCCACAGGGCCCCAGCATTTT CASSWKGLPTGPQHF
TRBJ1-1 TRBD1 TRBV6-6 13 once TGTGCCAGCAGACTCCAGGGGGACACTGAAGCTTTCTTT CASRLQGDTEAFF
TRBJ2-2 . TRBV7-9 18 medium-sized TGTGCCAGCAGCTCCACGACAGGGGAGCGGGGGAGCACCGGGGAGCTGTTTTTT CASSSTTGERGSTGELFF
TRBJ1-2 TRBD1 TRBV5-6 14 . TGTGCCAGCAGCTTGAGGGGGCGGCCCTCTGGCTACACCTTC CASSLRGRPSGYTF
TRBJ1-1 TRBD1 TRBV7-2 14 . TGTGCCAGCAGCTTAGGTAGACAGGGTGGTGAAGCTTTCTTT CASSLGRQGGEAFF
TRBJ1-2 . TRBV12-5 15 . TGTGCTAGTGGTTTGGTACCCACCAATAACTATGGCTACACCTTC CASGLVPTNNYGYTF
TRBJ1-1 . TRBV7-9 13 . TGTGCCAGCAGCCTAGGGACGGACACTGAAGCTTTCTTT CASSLGTDTEAFF